These 2 T cell receptor beta chains came from one sample sequenced in a study of cytomegalovirus exposure and HLA in healthy donors. PCR primers comprised 60 Vbeta and 13 Jbeta primers. Repertoires were generated with immunoSEQ multiplex PCR, while TCRdb's copy carries only in-frame clones and drops some. The listing records under 200,000 clones. The specimen was PBMCs. Every receptor here comes from a woman aged 18-29 years in good health and CMV-seropositive.

The chain recombines TRBV7-6 with TRBJ2-1; the match to TRBD2 covers 12 bases. CDR1 and CDR2 (germline): SGHVS, FNYEAQ. The V gene end was trimmed by 3 bases and the J gene end by 4 bases; junction bases not matched to a gene: 4. The CDR3 totals 16 residues. The CDR3 loop is CASSFAGTSGYNEQFF. DNA for the CDR3: TGTGCCAGCAGCTTTGCAGGGACTAGCGGGTACAATGAGCAGTTCTTC.

This chain joins TRBV7-9 and TRBJ2-1, with D maybe TRBD1 (6 bases). V was clipped by 5 bases and J by 1 base, with 18 bases between them. Germline V gene data show CDR1 as SEHNR and CDR2 as FQNEAQ (reference sequence). This CDR3 is 17 amino acids long. CDR3 in DNA: TGTGCCAGCAGCAGGGGGTACACCTCACCTTCCTACAATGAGCAGTTCTTC. Its translation: CASSRGYTSPSYNEQFF.